Each of the 32 T cell receptor beta chains below was sequenced from the same sample in a study of blood T cell repertoires in COVID-19. The repertoire was sequenced with immunoSEQ multiplex PCR; TCRdb's copy has only in-frame clones and lacks some. The sample lists some 250,000 clones; approximately 83% were seen once. What was sequenced was PBMCs or T cells enriched from blood (not recorded which). These receptors came from a woman aged 50 to 65 who had recovered from COVID-19.

This clone was counted a single time. The chain uses TRBV19 and TRBJ2-7; 11 bases align to TRBD2. The V gene end was trimmed by 2 bases and the J gene end by 5 bases; junction bases not matched to a gene: 8. The germline CDR1 and CDR2 sequences are LNHDA and SQIVND (reference sequence). The CDR3 length is 16 residues. Written as DNA, the CDR3 is TGTGCCAGTAGTATAAGACTAGCGGGGACTTTGGACGAGCAGTACTTC. Encoded protein: CASSIRLAGTLDEQYF.

The rearrangement links TRBV27 to TRBJ2-4, with D possibly being TRBD2 (5 bases). Trimming removed 1 base at V and 7 bases at J, with 17 bases between. The CDR3 runs 16 residues. Germline CDR1 reads MNHEY; CDR2 reads SMNVEV (reference sequence). CDR3 region: CASSLLEEFGLNIQYF. The CDR3 nucleotides are TGTGCCAGCAGTTTATTGGAGGAATTTGGGTTGAACATTCAGTACTTC.

CDR3 nucleotides: TGTGCCAGCAGTTCGGGGACAGTCACCCAGCAGTACTTC. Protein sequence: CASSSGTVTQQYF. The chain combines TRBV28 with TRBJ2-7, with 7 bases aligning to TRBD1. From germline, CDR1 is MDHEN and CDR2 SYDVKM. Trimming took 4 bases from V and 8 from J; bases not matched to a gene: 8. The CDR3 has 13 residues.

This chain's CDR3 is CASSHPSGTEGYLAKNIQYF. CDR3 bases: TGTGCCAGCAGCCACCCGTCCGGGACAGAAGGTTACCTAGCCAAAAACATTCAGTACTTC. This chain links TRBV3-1 (or the pseudogene TRBV3-2) with TRBJ2-4; 7 nucleotides align to TRBD1. This CDR3 region has 20 residues. J was trimmed by 0 bases and V by 3 bases; bases with no gene match: 17. The V gene's germline CDR1 is LGHDT and CDR2 YNNKEL (reference sequence).

V is TRBV6-5 and J is TRBJ2-5; the D gene is possibly TRBD1 (6 bases). Germline V lookup: CDR1 MNHEY, CDR2 SVGAGI. The length of the CDR3 is 14 residues. V dropped 8 bases and J dropped 5 bases, with 18 bases sitting between them. The CDR3 spells CASQDSLRGETQYF. CDR3 in DNA: TGTGCCAGCCAAGATAGTCTCAGGGGTGAGACCCAGTACTTC.

CDR3 region: CASSQMGGISTDTQYF. The CDR3 DNA sequence: TGTGCCAGCAGCCAAATGGGCGGGATAAGCACAGATACGCAGTATTTT. The genes are TRBV5-8 and TRBJ2-3, with D tentatively TRBD2 (6 bases). This CDR3 is built from 16 residues. Germline-derived CDR1 and CDR2 are SGHTS and YDEGEE. Trimming took off 4 bases at V and 0 bases at J, with 15 bases between the two ends.

The CDR3 coding sequence is TGCAGCGTTGCGGGAGGTGGATGGAACAATGAGCAGTTCTTC. It specifies CSVAGGGWNNEQFF. The V gene is TRBV29-1, the J gene TRBJ2-1; 7 bases match TRBD2. V trimming: 4 bases; J trimming: 5 bases; junction bases outside the gene matches: 8. Germline lookup yields CDR1 SQVTM and CDR2 ANQGSEA. The CDR3 consists of 14 residues.

The rearrangement links TRBV5-1 to TRBJ2-1; no clear D gene. V dropped 2 bases and J dropped 0 bases, with 6 bases sitting between them. The germline V gene encodes CDR1 SGHRS and CDR2 YFSETQ. The CDR3 consists of 14 residues. DNA of the CDR3: TGCGCCAGCAGCTTTAGGAGCTCCTACAATGAGCAGTTCTTC. Protein: CASSFRSSYNEQFF. The full variable domain, rest sourced from reference TRBV5-1 and TRBJ2-1, is KAGVTQTPRYLIKTRGQQVTLSCSPISGHRSVSWYQQTPGQGLQFLFEYFSETQRNKGNFPGRFSGRQFSNSRSEMNVSTLELGDSALYLCASSFRSSYNEQFFGPGTRLTVL.

The chain links TRBV6-4 to TRBJ1-1; possibly TRBD1 for D (5 bases). CDR1 is MRHNA, CDR2 SNTAGT, per germline. This CDR3 comprises 16 residues. Trimming cost V 0 bases and J 5 bases, with 16 bases left between them. CDR3 bases: TGTGCCAGCAGTGACTCACCTCAGGGCTTTGCGACTGAAGCTTTCTTT. Its translation is CASSDSPQGFATEAFF.

The chain's CDR3 is CASGSGGNTIYF. The CDR3, as DNA: TGTGCCAGCGGTAGCGGAGGAAACACCATATATTTT. V and J are TRBV27 and TRBJ1-3; the D is unclear. The CDR3 is made up of 12 amino acids. The V gene's germline CDR1 is MNHEY and CDR2 SMNVEV (reference sequence). Deletions cut 8 bases from V and 4 bases from J, with 9 bases between.

The V call is TRBV3-1 (or the pseudogene TRBV3-2), the J call TRBJ1-2; TRBD1 is a possible D gene (6 bases). Germline loops: CDR1 LGHDT, CDR2 YNNKEL (reference sequence). Trimming took off 2 bases at V and 5 bases at J, with 12 bases between the two ends. This CDR3 has 14 residues. The chain's CDR3 is CASSQLGAGYGYTF. DNA for the CDR3: TGTGCCAGCAGCCAACTGGGGGCTGGATATGGCTACACCTTC.

The chain couples TRBV5-6 to TRBJ2-1, with D perhaps matching TRBD2 (6 bases). The length of the CDR3 is 15 residues. The V gene lost 4 bases and the J gene lost 0 bases, with 11 bases spanning the gap. Germline V gene data show CDR1 as SGHDT and CDR2 as YYEEEE. CDR3 nucleotide sequence: TGTGCCAGCAGCCCAAGCGGGCTCTCCTACAATGAGCAGTTCTTC. It encodes CASSPSGLSYNEQFF.

The chain links TRBV7-8 to TRBJ1-5; D call uncertain. Germline V CDR1 and CDR2: SGHVS, FQNEAQ. This CDR3 contains 13 residues. V lost 2 bases to trimming and J lost 5 bases, with 7 bases between them. The DNA for the CDR3 is TGTGCCAGCAGCTTACAGGCATATCAGCCCCAGCATTTT. Translated, it gives CASSLQAYQPQHF. Variable domain in full (rest from reference TRBV7-8 and TRBJ1-5): GAGVSQSPRYKVAKRGQDVALRCDPISGHVSLFWYQQALGQGPEFLTYFQNEAQLDKSGLPSDRFFAERPEGSVSTLKIQRTQQEDSAVYLCASSLQAYQPQHFGDGTRLSIL.

This clone was found a few times. The chain has TRBV3-1 (or the pseudogene TRBV3-2) and TRBJ2-1; 9 bases agree with TRBD1. The germline gives CDR1 LGHDT, CDR2 YNNKEL (reference sequence). V was pared by 4 bases and J by 5 bases, with 6 bases of the junction left unmatched. This CDR3 is 15 amino acids long. The CDR3 DNA reads as TGTGCCAGCAGCCTATCCTGGACAGGGGACAATGAGCAGTTCTTC. Translated, it gives CASSLSWTGDNEQFF.

The chain couples TRBV18 to TRBJ1-1, with a tentative D call TRBD1 (5 bases). The germline gives CDR1 KGHSH, CDR2 LQKENI. This CDR3 has 15 amino acids. The V and J ends lost 0 bases and 0 bases respectively, with 8 bases between them. As DNA, the CDR3 is TGTGCCAGCTCACCACCGGGACTGATGAACACTGAAGCTTTCTTT. Amino acid sequence: CASSPPGLMNTEAFF. The full variable domain, with the rest looked up from reference TRBV18 and TRBJ1-1, is NAGVMQNPRHLVRRRGQEARLRCSPMKGHSHVYWYRQLPEEGLKFMVYLQKENIIDESGMPKERFSAEFPKEGPSILRIQQVVRGDSAAYFCASSPPGLMNTEAFFGQGTRLTVV.

The V gene is TRBV2, the J gene TRBJ1-6; tentative D call: TRBD1 (5 bases). V shed 7 bases and J shed 7 bases, with 11 bases lying between them. Germline V CDR1 and CDR2: SNHLY, FYNNEI. The CDR3 is 13 residues long. The CDR3 coding sequence is TGTGCCAGCAATGCAGGGCCGAATTCACCCCTCCACTTT. Translated, it gives CASNAGPNSPLHF.

CDR3 DNA sequence: TGTGCCAGCAGCCGAGACAGGGACTATGGCTACACCTTC. Amino acids: CASSRDRDYGYTF. V and J are TRBV7-6 and TRBJ1-2; 7 positions match TRBD1. V dropped 5 bases and J dropped 3; count of bases not matched to a gene: 3. This CDR3 spans 13 amino acids. Germline V gene lookup returns CDR1 SGHVS and CDR2 FNYEAQ.

The chain has TRBV3-1 (or the pseudogene TRBV3-2) and TRBJ2-2, with a tentative D call TRBD2 (6 bases). CDR1 and CDR2 (germline): LGHDT, YNNKEL (reference sequence). This CDR3 comprises 14 residues. Trimming removed 1 base at V and 5 bases at J, with 8 bases between. CDR3 sequence: CASSQARGTGELFF. The CDR3 DNA reads TGTGCCAGCAGCCAAGCTCGGGGGACCGGGGAGCTGTTTTTT.

The rearrangement joins TRBV1 to TRBJ2-7; whether TRBD2, the table's D call, matches the DNA was not checked. TRBV1 is given as a pseudogene. The CDR3 is 15 residues long. Written as DNA, the CDR3 is TGCACCAGCAGCCAAGATGGCGGGTCCCTCTACGAGCAGTACTTC. This gives the protein CTSSQDGGSLYEQYF.

The J gene is TRBJ1-5, the V gene TRBV6-5; TRBD1 agrees at 7 bases. With 6 bases clipped from V and 8 bases from J, the junction kept 13 bases outside the gene matches. CDR1 MNHEY and CDR2 SVGAGI come from the germline V gene. The CDR3 has 15 amino acids. The CDR3 is CASRDSAGQWEPQHF. CDR3 coding DNA: TGTGCCAGCAGAGATTCCGCGGGACAGTGGGAGCCCCAGCATTTT.

The chain is built from TRBV7-9 and TRBJ2-1; D perhaps matches TRBD1 (6 bases). Deletions cut 4 bases from V and 4 bases from J, with 11 bases between. Germline V lookup: CDR1 SEHNR, CDR2 FQNEAQ (reference sequence). This CDR3 spans 14 amino acids. As DNA, the CDR3 is TGTGCCAGCAGCTCCGGACAGCTGTACAATGAGCAGTTCTTC. Protein: CASSSGQLYNEQFF.

V is TRBV5-1 and J is TRBJ1-1; no reliable D call. Germline V gene data show CDR1 as SGHRS and CDR2 as YFSETQ. The CDR3 totals 13 residues. V was pared by 2 bases and J by 2 bases, with 7 bases between. As DNA, the CDR3 is TGCGCCAGCAGCTTTAGCGAAAACACTGAAGCTTTCTTT. It specifies CASSFSENTEAFF. The complete variable domain, with remaining parts taken from reference TRBV5-1 and TRBJ1-1, reads KAGVTQTPRYLIKTRGQQVTLSCSPISGHRSVSWYQQTPGQGLQFLFEYFSETQRNKGNFPGRFSGRQFSNSRSEMNVSTLELGDSALYLCASSFSENTEAFFGQGTRLTVV.

In the case of this clone: Additional DNA sequences in this sample encode the identical CDR3. This chain joins TRBV18 and TRBJ2-1; D remains ambiguous. The germline CDR1 and CDR2 sequences are KGHSH and LQKENI. Trimming stripped 2 bases from V and 1 base from J, with 3 bases between. The CDR3 totals 13 residues. The CDR3 DNA sequence: TGTGCCAGCTCACCATCGTCCTACAATGAGCAGTTCTTC. Translating gives CASSPSSYNEQFF.

This sequence joins TRBV28 and TRBJ1-1, with TRBD1 identical over 8 bases. V lost 5 bases, J lost 8 bases, and 4 bases stayed unmatched. The CDR3 length is 12 residues. Per the germline V gene, CDR1 is MDHEN and CDR2 is SYDVKM. CDR3 residues: CASSPWTGEAFF. Here the CDR3 DNA reads TGTGCCAGCAGTCCCTGGACAGGGGAAGCTTTCTTT.

This chain links TRBV28 with TRBJ1-1; D might be TRBD1 (6 bases). The V and J ends lost 5 bases and 8 bases respectively, with 15 bases between them. Germline-derived CDR1 and CDR2 are MDHEN and SYDVKM. This CDR3 is built from 13 residues. CDR3 in amino acids: CASSATFQGEAFF. The CDR3 region has the DNA TGTGCCAGCAGTGCAACATTTCAGGGGGAAGCTTTCTTT.

The CDR3, as DNA: TGTGCCAGCAGTCCCCAACTGATTTACAATGAGCAGTTCTTC. This gives the protein CASSPQLIYNEQFF. The chain has TRBV28 and TRBJ2-1; D uncertain. CDR1 MDHEN and CDR2 SYDVKM come from the germline V gene. This CDR3 is built from 14 residues. V was clipped by 5 bases and J by 4 bases, with 12 bases between them.

For this clone: A junction end diverges from the germline sequence, so it may reflect a read error. The chain combines TRBV6-1 with TRBJ1-1; the D is unclear. CDR1 is MNHNS, CDR2 SASEGT, per germline. This CDR3 comprises 14 residues. In DNA, the CDR3 is TGTGCCAGCAGAGAAGACATGCAGAACACTGAAGCTTTCTTT. This sequence encodes CASREDMQNTEAFF.

This clone was picked up one time. J is TRBJ1-2 and V is TRBV7-9; no clear D. The ends were cut back, 0 bases at V and 6 bases at J, with 11 bases in the middle. CDR1 and CDR2 (germline): SEHNR, FQNEAQ (reference sequence). The CDR3 runs 14 residues. The CDR3 sequence is CASSLAPWEDGYTF. CDR3 in DNA: TGTGCCAGCAGCTTAGCGCCATGGGAGGATGGCTACACCTTC.

This clone was counted once. The chain has TRBV27 and TRBJ1-1; D is uncertain. CDR1 MNHEY and CDR2 SMNVEV come from the germline V gene (reference sequence). V lost 0 bases, J lost 3 bases, and 11 bases lay in between. This CDR3 has 15 amino acids. CDR3 sequence reads: CASSLSAFGDTEAFF. In DNA form, the CDR3 reads TGTGCCAGCAGTTTATCCGCATTCGGGGACACTGAAGCTTTCTTT.

This sequence joins TRBV3-1 (or the pseudogene TRBV3-2) and TRBJ1-5; D is unclear. The CDR3 is 13 amino acids. Germline-derived CDR1 and CDR2 are LGHDT and YNNKEL (reference sequence). V dropped 1 base and J dropped 6 bases, with 7 bases sitting between them. Here the CDR3 DNA reads TGTGCCAGCAGCCAAGCAACGGGTCAGCCCCAGCATTTT. Translated: CASSQATGQPQHF.

The chain couples TRBV3-1 (or the pseudogene TRBV3-2) to TRBJ2-2; D uncertain. The CDR3 length is 14 residues. V lost 4 bases and J 6 bases, leaving 12 bases between the germline ends. In germline, CDR1 is LGHDT, CDR2 YNNKEL (reference sequence). As DNA, the CDR3 is TGTGCCAGCAGCCCCGCGGTCCCTTCCGGGGAGCTGTTTTTT. Translation: CASSPAVPSGELFF.

The chain employs TRBV28 and TRBJ1-5; possible D gene TRBD1, 6 bases. V lost 6 bases and J 2 bases, leaving 17 bases between the germline ends. The CDR3 covers 16 residues. Germline-derived CDR1 and CDR2 are MDHEN and SYDVKM. The CDR3 loop is CASSRVGGWGNQPQHF. CDR3 DNA sequence: TGTGCCAGCAGCCGGGTAGGGGGTTGGGGCAATCAGCCCCAGCATTTT.